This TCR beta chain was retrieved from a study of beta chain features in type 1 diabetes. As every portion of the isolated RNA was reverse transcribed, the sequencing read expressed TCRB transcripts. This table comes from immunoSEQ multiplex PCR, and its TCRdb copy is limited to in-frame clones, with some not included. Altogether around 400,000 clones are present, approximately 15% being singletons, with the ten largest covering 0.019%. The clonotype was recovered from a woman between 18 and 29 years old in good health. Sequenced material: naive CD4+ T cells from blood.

The CDR3 coding sequence is TGTGCCTGGAGTGGGACAGGGGTTGAAGCTTTCTTT. This codes for CAWSGTGVEAFF. V is TRBV30 and J is TRBJ1-1, with TRBD1 matching over 9 bases. Germline CDR1 reads GTSNPN; CDR2 reads SVGIG (reference sequence). CDR3 size: 12 residues. Trimming took 1 base from V and 7 from J; bases not matched to a gene: 1.